The clone carrying this T cell receptor (beta chain) was detected only a few times. PCR amplification relied on 60 Vbeta primers (plus 13 Jbeta primers). Per the original methods: A later analysis counted 65 million to 80 million unique TCR beta chains, some 11 million shared. Method: immunoSEQ multiplex PCR; TCRdb's copy keeps in-frame clones and lacks some. V and J calls and clone size are copied from that table; D and trimming were computed from the DNA. The table has 130,000 to 150,000 clones, roughly 70% seen once; the top ten hold roughly 4.5%. This entry is derived from a study of cytomegalovirus exposure and HLA in healthy donors. The CDR3 covers 15 residues. Germline V lookup: CDR1 SGHDN, CDR2 FVKESK. V shed 0 bases and J shed 4 bases, with 13 bases lying between them.

V usage is TRBV14 and J usage is TRBJ2-7; tentative D call: TRBD2 (6 bases). Sequencing used PBMCs. The sequence came from a young man in good health and CMV-seropositive. The CDR3 DNA sequence: TGTGCCAGCAGCCAAGAGGGTGTCGGGACTTACGAGCAGTACTTC. The encoded protein is CASSQEGVGTYEQYF.